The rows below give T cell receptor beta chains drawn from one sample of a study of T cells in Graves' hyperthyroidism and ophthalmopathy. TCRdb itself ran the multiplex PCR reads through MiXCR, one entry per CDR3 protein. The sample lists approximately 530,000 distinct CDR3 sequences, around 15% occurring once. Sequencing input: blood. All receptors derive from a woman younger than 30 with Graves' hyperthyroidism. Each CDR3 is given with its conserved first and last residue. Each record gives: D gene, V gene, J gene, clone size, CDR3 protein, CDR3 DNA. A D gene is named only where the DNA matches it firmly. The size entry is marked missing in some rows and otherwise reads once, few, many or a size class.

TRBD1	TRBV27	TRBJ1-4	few	CASSPTGNEKLFF	TGTGCCAGCAGTCCGACAGGGAATGAAAAACTGTTTTTT
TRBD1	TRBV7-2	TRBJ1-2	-	CASSPWTGGHGYTF	TGTGCCAGCAGCCCGTGGACAGGGGGCCATGGCTACACCTTC
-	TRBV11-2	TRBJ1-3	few	CASSTAISGNTIYF	TGTGCCAGCAGCACAGCCATCTCTGGAAACACCATATATTTT
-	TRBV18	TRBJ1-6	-	CASSPRGDNSPLHF	TGTGCCAGCTCACCAAGGGGCGACAATTCACCCCTCCACTTT
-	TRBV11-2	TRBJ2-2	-	CASSPGKRNTGELFF	TGTGCCAGCAGCCCGGGAAAGCGGAACACCGGGGAGCTGTTTTTT
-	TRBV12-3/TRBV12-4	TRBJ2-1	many	CASSLDAWGYNEQFF	TGTGCCAGCAGTTTGGACGCCTGGGGGTACAATGAGCAGTTCTTC
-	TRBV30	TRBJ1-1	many	CAWTGGGTEAFF	TGTGCCTGGACGGGGGGGGGCACTGAAGCTTTCTTT
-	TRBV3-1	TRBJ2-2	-	CASSPQRLQNTGELFF	TGTGCCAGCAGCCCGCAGCGACTCCAGAACACCGGGGAGCTGTTTTTT
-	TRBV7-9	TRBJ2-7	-	CASSLVSSVNQEFYEQYF	TGTGCCAGCAGCTTAGTTTCTAGCGTCAACCAGGAATTCTACGAGCAGTACTTC
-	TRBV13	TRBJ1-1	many	CASSLGTTAAFF	TGTGCCAGCAGCTTAGGGACCACGGCGGCTTTCTTT
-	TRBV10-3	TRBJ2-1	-	CAITGARRNNEQFF	TGTGCCATCACAGGGGCCAGAAGGAACAATGAGCAGTTCTTC
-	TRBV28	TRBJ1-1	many	CASNYGTSRANTEAFF	TGTGCCAGCAACTACGGGACTTCCCGCGCGAACACTGAAGCTTTCTTT
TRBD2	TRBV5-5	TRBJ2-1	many	CASSLWGGETNEQFF	TGTGCCAGCAGCTTGTGGGGGGGGGAGACGAATGAGCAGTTCTTC
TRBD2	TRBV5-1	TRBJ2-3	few	CASSSIGRLTSEADTQYF	TGCGCCAGCAGCTCTATTGGAAGGTTAACTAGCGAGGCAGATACGCAGTATTTT
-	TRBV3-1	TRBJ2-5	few	CASSQEGLRETQYF	TGTGCCAGCAGCCAAGAGGGGCTTCGAGAGACCCAGTACTTC
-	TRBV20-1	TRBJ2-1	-	CSAALINEQFF	TGCAGTGCCGCCCTGATTAATGAGCAGTTCTTC
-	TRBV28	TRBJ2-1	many	CASSLDSQGVNEQFF	TGTGCCAGCAGTTTAGACTCCCAGGGTGTCAATGAGCAGTTCTTC
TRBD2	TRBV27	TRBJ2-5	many	CASRGTSERLMGTQYF	TGTGCCAGCAGGGGGACTAGCGAGCGGCTAATGGGGACCCAGTACTTC
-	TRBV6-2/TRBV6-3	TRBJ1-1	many	CASSIGENTEAFF	TGTGCCAGCAGTATAGGGGAGAACACTGAAGCTTTCTTT
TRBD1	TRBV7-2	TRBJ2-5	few	CASSLRQGAWETQYF	TGTGCCAGCAGCTTACGACAGGGGGCCTGGGAGACCCAGTACTTC
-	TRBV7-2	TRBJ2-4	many	CASSLIFPGARQLAKNIQYF	TGTGCCAGCAGCTTAATCTTTCCGGGAGCCCGCCAACTAGCCAAAAACATTCAGTACTTC
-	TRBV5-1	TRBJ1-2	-	CASSLGVFRDLRPGDGYTF	TGCGCCAGCAGCTTGGGGGTTTTTAGGGACTTAAGGCCCGGAGATGGCTACACCTTC
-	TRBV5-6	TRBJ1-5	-	CASSFSGEGQPQHF	TGTGCCAGCAGCTTTTCTGGGGAAGGGCAGCCCCAGCATTTT
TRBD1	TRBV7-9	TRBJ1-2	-	CASSLETGPPDGYTF	TGTGCCAGCAGCTTAGAGACAGGGCCCCCTGATGGCTACACCTTC
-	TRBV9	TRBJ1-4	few	CASSADRTNEKLFF	TGTGCCAGCAGCGCCGACAGGACTAATGAAAAACTGTTTTTT
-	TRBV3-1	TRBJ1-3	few	CASSQVPRKGNTIYF	TGTGCCAGCAGCCAAGTTCCGAGAAAGGGAAACACCATATATTTT
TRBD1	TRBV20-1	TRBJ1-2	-	CSARGWTGGFYGCTF	TGCAGTGCTAGAGGATGGACAGGGGGCTTCTATGGCTGCACCTTC
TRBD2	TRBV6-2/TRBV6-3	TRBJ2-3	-	CASRDSGGAGDTQYF	TGTGCCAGCAGAGATAGCGGGGGGGCCGGAGATACGCAGTATTTT
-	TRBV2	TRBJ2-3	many	CASSDGTPPLADTQYF	TGTGCCAGCAGCGACGGGACACCCCCCCTCGCAGATACGCAGTATTTT
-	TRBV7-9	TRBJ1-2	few	CASSLDVGGGYTF	TGTGCCAGCAGCTTAGACGTTGGCGGTGGCTACACCTTC
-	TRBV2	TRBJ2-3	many	CASSGTNTDTQYF	TGTGCCAGCAGTGGGACGAACACAGATACGCAGTATTTT
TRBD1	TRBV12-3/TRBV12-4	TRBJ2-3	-	CASSAGTGITDTQYF	TGTGCCAGCAGCGCCGGGACAGGGATTACAGATACGCAGTATTTT
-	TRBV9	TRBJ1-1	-	CASSVGGNSEAFF	TGTGCCAGCAGCGTAGGTGGTAACTCTGAAGCTTTCTTT
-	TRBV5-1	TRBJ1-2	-	CASSAGSFNYGYTF	TGCGCCAGCAGCGCCGGGTCCTTTAACTATGGCTACACCTTC
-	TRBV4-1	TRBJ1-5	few	CASSQVELNQPQHF	TGCGCCAGCAGCCAAGTGGAGTTAAATCAGCCCCAGCATTTT
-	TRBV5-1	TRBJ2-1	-	CASSNLGRSSYNEQFF	TGCGCCAGCAGCAACCTCGGGCGGAGCTCCTACAATGAGCAGTTCTTC
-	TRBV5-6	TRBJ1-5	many	CASSLAGADQPQHF	TGTGCCAGCAGCTTGGCCGGCGCGGATCAGCCCCAGCATTTT
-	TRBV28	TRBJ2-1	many	CASSSGVYNEQFF	TGTGCCAGCAGCTCGGGAGTCTACAATGAGCAGTTCTTC
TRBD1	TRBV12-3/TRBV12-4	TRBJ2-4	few	CASSQTGVSNIQYF	TGTGCCAGCAGCCAGACAGGGGTTTCAAACATTCAGTACTTC
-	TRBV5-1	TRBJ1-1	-	CASSGDYTEAFF	TGCGCCAGCAGCGGGGATTACACTGAAGCTTTCTTT
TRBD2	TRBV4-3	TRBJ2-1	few	CASSQELASGGAQQFF	TGCGCCAGCAGCCAAGAGTTGGCTAGCGGGGGGGCGCAGCAGTTCTTC
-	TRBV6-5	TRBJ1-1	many	CASSYRGGGNTEAFF	TGTGCCAGCAGTTACCGCGGGGGAGGGAACACTGAAGCTTTCTTT
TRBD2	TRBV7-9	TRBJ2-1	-	CASSRTSGGGSSYNEQFF	TGTGCCAGCAGTCGGACTAGCGGGGGGGGGAGCTCCTACAATGAGCAGTTCTTC
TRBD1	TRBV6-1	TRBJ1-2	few	CASSRTGDRYTF	TGTGCCAGCAGTAGGACAGGGGATCGCTACACCTTC
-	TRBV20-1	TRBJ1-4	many	CSGRASTNEKLFF	TGCAGTGGCAGGGCCTCAACTAATGAAAAACTGTTTTTT
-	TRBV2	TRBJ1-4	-	CASSEYLESNEKLFF	TGTGCCAGCAGTGAATATCTAGAGTCTAATGAAAAACTGTTTTTT
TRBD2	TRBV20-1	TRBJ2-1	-	CSDRTSGGPYNEQFF	TGCAGTGACCGGACTAGCGGGGGACCGTACAATGAGCAGTTCTTC
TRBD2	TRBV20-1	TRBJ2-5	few	CSARELAGGQTETQYF	TGCAGTGCTAGGGAACTAGCGGGGGGGCAGACAGAGACCCAGTACTTC